This T cell receptor beta chain is from a study of cytomegalovirus exposure and HLA in healthy donors. Study information: The study's early data release held some 85 million unique TCRs from HLA-typed donors.

CDR1 and CDR2 (germline): SGDLS, YYNGEE. Losses at the gene ends were 0 bases for V and 9 bases for J; bases not matched to a gene: 3. CDR3 length: 14 amino acids. Study findings and constraints: Per published accounts, TCR beta sequences correctly predicted the HLA-A and HLA-B alleles of most subjects. Excluded: some indistinguishable V segments such as TRBV6-2 and TRBV6-3.

The PCR had 60 Vbeta and 13 Jbeta primers. Profiled with immunoSEQ multiplex PCR; TCRdb holds only in-frame clones, not every one. The profile covers 200,000 to 300,000 clones, with almost 85% appearing a single time and 2% to 2.5% taken by the ten largest. Comment on this clone: As yet, its antigen is unknown.

Material for sequencing was PBMCs. This sequence was found in a woman aged 40 to 50 in good health and CMV-seropositive. The rearrangement joins TRBV9 to TRBJ1-6; 7 bases are a match to TRBD1. The CDR3 DNA reads as TGTGCCAGCAGCGTAGAACAGGGGCGTTCACCCCTCCACTTT. Its translation: CASSVEQGRSPLHF.